The 10 T cell receptor beta chains below were found in one sample sequenced in a study of T cells in Graves' hyperthyroidism and ophthalmopathy. There were TCR beta CDR3 regions amplified from RNA transcripts. The TCR CDR3 first-round RT-PCR relied on the HTBI primer set. From the multiplex PCR reads, TCRdb called clonotypes with MiXCR, one entry per CDR3 protein. Of 300,000 to 500,000 distinct CDR3 sequences in the sample, around 15% were seen once. The sample comprised blood. The origin of the receptors is a man over 45 with Graves' ophthalmopathy.

This clonotype was recorded at least ten times. V and J are TRBV24-1 and TRBJ2-2; D is unresolved. CDR3 length: 14 amino acids. Trimming took off 9 bases at V and 0 bases at J, with 10 bases between the two ends. Germline assignment: CDR1 KGHDR and CDR2 SFDVKD. Here the CDR3 reads CATQALTNTGELFF. The CDR3 DNA is TGTGCCACCCAAGCGCTCACGAACACCGGGGAGCTGTTTTTT.

This clonotype was observed many times. V gene TRBV3-1 combines with J gene TRBJ2-5, with D unresolved. The germline V gene encodes CDR1 LGHDT and CDR2 YNNKEL (reference sequence). V gave up 0 bases and J gave up 6 bases, with 14 bases separating them. The CDR3 loop spans 15 amino acids. The CDR3 sequence: CASSQDVGLTKTQYF. The CDR3 nucleotides are TGTGCCAGCAGCCAAGATGTCGGGCTAACAAAGACCCAGTACTTC.

This clonotype was seen ten or more times. V gene TRBV12-3 or TRBV12-4 combines with J gene TRBJ1-1; D call uncertain. Trimming cost V 3 bases and J 1 base, with 9 bases left between them. The CDR3 is made up of 14 amino acids. In nucleotides, the CDR3 is TGTGCCAGCAGTTTTTCCTGGGCGAACACTGAAGCTTTCTTT. Amino acid sequence: CASSFSWANTEAFF.

The chain uses TRBV28 and TRBJ2-7; unclear D gene. The CDR3 has 10 residues. The V gene's germline CDR1 is MDHEN and CDR2 SYDVKM. DNA for the CDR3: TGTGCAGCAAGCTCCTACGAGCAGTACTTC. Its translation: CAASSYEQYF.

This clonotype was recorded many times. The rearrangement uses TRBV2 and TRBJ2-4; D is possibly TRBD1 or TRBD2 (5 bases each). Between the trimmed V and J ends, which lost 2 bases and 0 bases, there was a span of 11 bases. Per the germline V gene, CDR1 is SNHLY and CDR2 is FYNNEI. The CDR3 sequence is 16 residues long. Here the CDR3 DNA reads TGTGCCAGCAGTGAACGGGGCAAACTAGCCAAAAACATTCAGTACTTC. It specifies CASSERGKLAKNIQYF.

This clonotype occurred many times. J is TRBJ1-6 and V is TRBV3-1; weak D call: TRBD1 (6 bases). V shed 1 base and J shed 7 bases, with 11 bases lying between them. The CDR3 has 15 amino acids. CDR1 LGHDT and CDR2 YNNKEL come from the germline V gene (reference sequence). The CDR3 sequence is CASSQVWDINSPLHF. The CDR3 DNA sequence: TGTGCCAGCAGCCAAGTTTGGGACATAAATTCACCCCTCCACTTT.

This clonotype has ten or more counts. The chain couples TRBV11-3 to TRBJ2-3, with 12 bases fitting TRBD2. The germline V gene encodes CDR1 SGHNT and CDR2 YENEEA. Losses at the gene ends were 2 bases for V and 10 bases for J; bases not matched to a gene: 7. The CDR3 covers 15 residues. The CDR3 sequence is CASSLQTSGSSAQYF. As DNA, the CDR3 is TGTGCCAGCAGCTTACAGACTAGCGGGAGTTCTGCGCAGTATTTT. The variable domain in full, with the rest retrieved from reference TRBV11-3 and TRBJ2-3, is EAGVVQSPRYKIIEKKQPVAFWCNPISGHNTLYWYLQNLGQGPELLIRYENEEAVDDSQLPKDRFSAERLKGVDSTLKIQPAELGDSAVYLCASSLQTSGSSAQYFGPGTRLTVL.

This clonotype was seen repeatedly, ten times or more. The chain combines TRBV3-1 with TRBJ2-7; maybe TRBD2 (6 bases). This CDR3 has 14 residues. The V gene's germline CDR1 is LGHDT and CDR2 YNNKEL (reference sequence). V was trimmed by 5 bases and J by 0 bases, leaving 11 bases between them. The CDR3 spells CASSTIADSYEQYF. The CDR3 bases are TGTGCCAGCAGCACCATAGCGGACTCCTACGAGCAGTACTTC.

The chain combines TRBV7-2 with TRBJ2-5, with 12 bases that match TRBD2. Trimming removed 5 bases from V and 4 bases from J; junction bases left unmatched: 2. There are 14 residues in the CDR3. Looked up from germline, CDR1 is SGHTA and CDR2 is FQGNSA. The CDR3 coding sequence is TGTGCCAGCAGCCAACTAGCGGGAGGAGAGACCCAGTACTTC. This translates into CASSQLAGGETQYF.

The chain couples TRBV5-5 to TRBJ2-2, with 7 bases aligning to TRBD2. V gave up 2 bases and J gave up 3 bases; unmatched junction bases: 7. Germline V gives CDR1 SGHKS, CDR2 YYEKEE (reference sequence). The CDR3 is made up of 16 amino acids. The CDR3 is CASSLPGLRHTGELFF. Here the CDR3 DNA reads TGTGCCAGCAGCTTACCGGGACTAAGGCACACCGGGGAGCTGTTTTTT.